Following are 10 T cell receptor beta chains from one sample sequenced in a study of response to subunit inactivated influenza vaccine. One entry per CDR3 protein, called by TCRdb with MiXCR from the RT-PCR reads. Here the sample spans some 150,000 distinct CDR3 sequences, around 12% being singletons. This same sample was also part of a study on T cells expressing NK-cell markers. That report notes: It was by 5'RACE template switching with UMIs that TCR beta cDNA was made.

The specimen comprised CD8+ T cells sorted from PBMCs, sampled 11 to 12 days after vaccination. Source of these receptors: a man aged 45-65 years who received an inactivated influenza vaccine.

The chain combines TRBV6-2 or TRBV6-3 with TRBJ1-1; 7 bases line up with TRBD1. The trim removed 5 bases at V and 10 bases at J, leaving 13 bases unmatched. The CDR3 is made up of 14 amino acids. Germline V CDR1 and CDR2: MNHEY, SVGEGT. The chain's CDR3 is CASSGLGTEKGAFF. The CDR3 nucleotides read TGTGCCAGCAGTGGGCTCGGGACAGAAAAGGGAGCTTTCTTT.

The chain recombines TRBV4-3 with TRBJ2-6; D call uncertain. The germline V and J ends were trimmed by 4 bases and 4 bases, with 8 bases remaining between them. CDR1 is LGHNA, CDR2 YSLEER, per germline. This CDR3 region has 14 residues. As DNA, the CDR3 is TGCGCCAGCAGCCCTTGGCCGGGGGCCAACGTCCTGACTTTC. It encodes CASSPWPGANVLTF.

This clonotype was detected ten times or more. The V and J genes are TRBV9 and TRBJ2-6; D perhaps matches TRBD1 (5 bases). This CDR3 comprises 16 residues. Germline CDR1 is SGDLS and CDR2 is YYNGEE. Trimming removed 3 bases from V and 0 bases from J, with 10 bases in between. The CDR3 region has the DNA TGTGCCAGCAGCGGGGGCCGGACCTCTGGGGCCAACGTCCTGACTTTC. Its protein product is CASSGGRTSGANVLTF.

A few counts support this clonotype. The CDR3 nucleotides read TGTGCCAGCAGCTTAAAAGGGGACCCAGATACGCAGTATTTT. It codes for CASSLKGDPDTQYF. The rearrangement joins TRBV7-3 to TRBJ2-3, with D perhaps being TRBD1 or TRBD2 (5 bases each). With 1 base removed from V and 4 bases from J, the gap between germline ends came to 9 bases. The CDR3 is made up of 14 amino acids. From germline, CDR1 is SGHTA and CDR2 FQGTGA.

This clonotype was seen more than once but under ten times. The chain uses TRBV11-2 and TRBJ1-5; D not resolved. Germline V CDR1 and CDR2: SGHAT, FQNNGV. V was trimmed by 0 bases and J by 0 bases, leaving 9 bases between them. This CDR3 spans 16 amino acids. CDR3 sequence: CASSLDLSYSNQPQHF. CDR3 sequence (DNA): TGTGCCAGCAGCTTAGATCTTAGTTATAGCAATCAGCCCCAGCATTTT.

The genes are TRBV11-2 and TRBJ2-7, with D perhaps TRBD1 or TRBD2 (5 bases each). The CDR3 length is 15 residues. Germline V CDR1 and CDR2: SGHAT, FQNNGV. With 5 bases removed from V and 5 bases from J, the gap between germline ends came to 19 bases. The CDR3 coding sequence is TGTGCCAGCAGCCCACCCCCCGCAGGGAGTAACGAGCAGTACTTC. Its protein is CASSPPPAGSNEQYF.

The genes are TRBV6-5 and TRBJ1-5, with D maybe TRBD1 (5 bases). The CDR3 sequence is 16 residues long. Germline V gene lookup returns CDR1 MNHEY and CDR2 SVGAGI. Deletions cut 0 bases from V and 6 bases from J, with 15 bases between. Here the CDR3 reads CASSYSIYGAGQPQHF. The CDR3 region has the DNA TGTGCCAGCAGTTACTCGATTTACGGGGCGGGTCAGCCCCAGCATTTT.

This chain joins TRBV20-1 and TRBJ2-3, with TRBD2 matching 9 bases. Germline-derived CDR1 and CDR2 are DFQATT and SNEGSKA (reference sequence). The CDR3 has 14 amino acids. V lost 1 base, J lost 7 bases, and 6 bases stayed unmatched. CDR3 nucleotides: TGCAGTGCTAGAGCTCCCCTAGCGGGACATACGCAGTATTTT. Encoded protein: CSARAPLAGHTQYF.

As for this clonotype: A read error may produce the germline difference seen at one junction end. CDR3: CASSQDWSTGDRETQCF. The CDR3 region has the DNA TGTGCCAGCAGCCAAGATTGGTCGACAGGGGATCGTGAGACCCAGTGCTTC. The rearrangement joins TRBV14 to TRBJ2-5, with TRBD1 matching 8 bases. Germline-derived CDR1 and CDR2 are SGHDN and FVKESK. The CDR3 has 17 residues.

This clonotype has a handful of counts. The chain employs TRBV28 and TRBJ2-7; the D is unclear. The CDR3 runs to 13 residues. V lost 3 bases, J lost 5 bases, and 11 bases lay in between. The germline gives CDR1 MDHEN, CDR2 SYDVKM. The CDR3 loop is CASSFLQTHEQYF. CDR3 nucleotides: TGTGCCAGCAGTTTTCTACAGACCCACGAGCAGTACTTC.